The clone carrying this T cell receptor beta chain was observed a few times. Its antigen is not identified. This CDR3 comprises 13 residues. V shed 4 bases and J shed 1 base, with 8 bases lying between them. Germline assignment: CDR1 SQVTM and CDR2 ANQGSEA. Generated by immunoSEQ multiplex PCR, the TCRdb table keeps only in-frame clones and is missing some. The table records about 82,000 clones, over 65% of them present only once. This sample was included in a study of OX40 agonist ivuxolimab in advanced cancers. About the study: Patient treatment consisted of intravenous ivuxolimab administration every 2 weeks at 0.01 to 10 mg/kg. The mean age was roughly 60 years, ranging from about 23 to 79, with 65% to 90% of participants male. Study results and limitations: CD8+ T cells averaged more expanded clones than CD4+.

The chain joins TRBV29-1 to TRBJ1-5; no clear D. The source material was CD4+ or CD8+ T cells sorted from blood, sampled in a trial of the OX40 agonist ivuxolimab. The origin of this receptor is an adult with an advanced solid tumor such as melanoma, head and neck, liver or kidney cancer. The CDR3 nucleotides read TGCAGCGTTGCCGGAGGGAGCAATCAGCCCCAGCATTTT. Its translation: CSVAGGSNQPQHF.